This section outlines one T cell receptor (beta chain) sequence together with its context. Antigen unknown. CDR1 and CDR2 (germline): LNHDA, SQIVND (reference sequence). Trimming cost V 3 bases and J 2 bases, with 12 bases left between them. This CDR3 comprises 15 residues. The assay was immunoSEQ multiplex PCR, and TCRdb's table has in-frame clones only and misses some. This table holds about 110,000 clones, under 95% found once. This specimen belongs to a study of PD-L1 blockade in urothelial cancer. Study at large: The authors examined blood 3 weeks (second dose) and 6 weeks after treatment start. Study-wide points: Better survival was forecast by a pretreatment blood TCR clonality below the median.

Time point specified: peripheral blood 6 weeks after treatment start. Each individual provided 1 to 8 samples (taken pretreatment and on-treatment). The receptor comes from a man in his sixties with urothelial cancer. The sequences come from PBMCs, collected around atezolizumab (anti-PD-L1) treatment. The rearrangement links TRBV19 to TRBJ2-3; D unresolved. CDR3 in amino acids: CASSILPRPTDTQYF. As DNA, the CDR3 is TGTGCCAGTAGTATCCTTCCTAGGCCCACAGATACGCAGTATTTT. The full variable domain, completed using reference TRBV19 and TRBJ2-3, is DGGITQSPKYLFRKEGQNVTLSCEQNLNHDAMYWYRQDPGQGLRLIYYSQIVNDFQKGDIAEGYSVSREKKESFPLTVTSAQKNPTAFYLCASSILPRPTDTQYFGPGTRLTVL.